This is a list of T cell receptor beta chains from one sample in a study of blood T cell repertoires in COVID-19. The repertoire was sequenced with immunoSEQ multiplex PCR; TCRdb's copy has only in-frame clones and lacks some. The table has approximately 440,000 clones, roughly 88% seen once. Sequencing used PBMCs or T cells enriched from blood (not recorded which). The receptors shown here come from a man between 18 and 35 years old who had recovered from COVID-19. The CDR3 runs from the conserved cysteine through the conserved F or W. D genes are given only for firm matches. Rows may omit the clone size; those that give it use once, few, many or a size class.

d_call	v_call	j_call	clone_size	cdr3_nt	cdr3_aa
-	TRBV2	TRBJ2-7	-	TGTGCCAGCAAAACCCGCGGCCTTCCCTACGAGCAGTACTTC	CASKTRGLPYEQYF
-	TRBV18	TRBJ2-7	-	TGTGCCAGCTCACCGTCAGGCAGCTCCTACGAGCAGTACTTC	CASSPSGSSYEQYF
-	TRBV19	TRBJ1-6	-	TGTGCCAGTAGTAGCATCGGGGAAACCTATAATTCACCCCTCCACTTT	CASSSIGETYNSPLHF
TRBD1	TRBV6-6	TRBJ1-6	-	TGTGCCAGCAGACCCGAGGGGGGACAGGCGAGTTCACCCCTCCACTTT	CASRPEGGQASSPLHF
TRBD2	TRBV14	TRBJ2-5	-	TGTGCCAGCACCTCAACGGACGGGAGGTTTGAGACCCAGTACTTC	CASTSTDGRFETQYF
-	TRBV3-1/TRBV3-2	TRBJ1-6	few	TGTGCCAGCAGCCCCAAGGGGGGGCACCTTCGCTATTCACCCCTCCACTTT	CASSPKGGHLRYSPLHF
-	TRBV27	TRBJ2-7	-	TGTGCCAGCAGTTTTGGGGCTAACGAGCAGTACTTC	CASSFGANEQYF
-	TRBV28	TRBJ1-1	-	TGTGCCAGCAGTTTATCCGTTGTGACTGAAGCTTTCTTT	CASSLSVVTEAFF
TRBD1	TRBV12-3/TRBV12-4	TRBJ1-2	-	TGTGCCAGCAGTTTCGACAGGGGAGACGGCTACACCTTC	CASSFDRGDGYTF
-	TRBV19	TRBJ2-1	-	TGTGCCAGTAGATACAGCAATGAGCAGTTCTTC	CASRYSNEQFF
TRBD1	TRBV6-5	TRBJ1-4	-	TGTGCCAGCAATACAGGGGTTCCCAATGAAAAACTGTTTTTT	CASNTGVPNEKLFF
TRBD2	TRBV7-2	TRBJ2-2	-	TGTGCCAGCAGTTACTCCCGCGGGAGGGTCGCGAACACCGGGGAGCTGTTTTTT	CASSYSRGRVANTGELFF
TRBD1	TRBV5-1	TRBJ2-5	-	TGCGCCAGCAGCTTAAATACAGGGGTCGTTAAGACCCAGTACTTC	CASSLNTGVVKTQYF
TRBD2	TRBV4-1	TRBJ2-3	-	TGCGCCAGCAGCCAAGGGGAGGGAGGTGATACGCAGTATTTT	CASSQGEGGDTQYF
TRBD1	TRBV4-1	TRBJ1-5	-	TGCGCCAGCAGCCACCCCGACAGGGGGTTTGGCAATCAGCCCCAGCATTTT	CASSHPDRGFGNQPQHF
-	TRBV6-5	TRBJ1-1	-	TGTGCCAGCAGTTACTCTCCCGGGGGTAGAGAAGCTGAAGCTTTCTTT	CASSYSPGGREAEAFF
-	TRBV5-1	TRBJ1-4	-	TGCGCCAGCAGGTCCCCAGGAAATGAAAAACTGTTTTTT	CASRSPGNEKLFF
TRBD2	TRBV11-2	TRBJ2-1	-	TGTGCCAGCAGCTTAGGACTAGCGGGATTAGAGCAGTTCTTC	CASSLGLAGLEQFF
TRBD1	TRBV19	TRBJ1-2	-	TGTGCCAGCCGGGACAGGAGATATGGCTACACCTTC	CASRDRRYGYTF
-	TRBV27	TRBJ1-6	-	TGTGCCATCGGTCAGGATTCACCCCTCCACTTT	CAIGQDSPLHF
-	TRBV6-5	TRBJ1-2	-	TGTGCCAGCAGTTACTCAAGAGGACACCTAAACTATGGCTACACCTTC	CASSYSRGHLNYGYTF
TRBD1	TRBV7-6	TRBJ1-3	-	TGTGCCAGCAGCTTCGCAGGGGGTCCTGGAAACACCATATATTTT	CASSFAGGPGNTIYF
TRBD2	TRBV29-1	TRBJ2-7	once	TGCAGCGTTGAAGATCCTTTCGGGACTAGCGGGAGGACCTCCGAGCAGTACTTC	CSVEDPFGTSGRTSEQYF
TRBD2	TRBV5-1	TRBJ2-1	-	TGCGCCAGCAGCCATTCTAGCGGTTCCTACAATGAGCAGTTCTTC	CASSHSSGSYNEQFF
-	TRBV3-1/TRBV3-2	TRBJ2-2	-	TGTGCCAGCAGCCCTAATGAGGACACCGGGGAGCTGTTTTTT	CASSPNEDTGELFF
-	TRBV30	TRBJ1-2	-	TGTGCCTGGAGTCCACAGGCTAACTATGGCTACACCTTC	CAWSPQANYGYTF
TRBD2	TRBV18	TRBJ2-5	once	TGTGCCAGCTCACCTCCCGGACTAGCGAACCAAGAGACCCAGTACTTC	CASSPPGLANQETQYF
-	TRBV7-3	TRBJ1-1	-	TGTGCCAGCAGCCGCCGCAAGGGGGAGAACACTGAAGCTTTCTTT	CASSRRKGENTEAFF
TRBD2	TRBV18	TRBJ2-5	-	TGTGCCAGCTCACCCTGGGGACTAGCGGGAGTAGACCAAGAGACCCAGTACTTC	CASSPWGLAGVDQETQYF
-	TRBV7-3	TRBJ1-6	-	TGTGCCAGCGGGGACACAAATAATTCACCCCTCCACTTT	CASGDTNNSPLHF
-	TRBV27	TRBJ1-6	-	TGTGCCAGCAGTTTAACAGGTCCAAATTCACCCCTCCACTTT	CASSLTGPNSPLHF
TRBD1	TRBV30	TRBJ2-5	-	TGTGCCTGGAGTCTCAGGGGGCATCCCCAAGAGACCCAGTACTTC	CAWSLRGHPQETQYF
-	TRBV19	TRBJ1-2	once	TGTGCCAGTAGTATAGCCGCCGGGCAGGGGCACTATGGCTACACCTTC	CASSIAAGQGHYGYTF
-	TRBV30	TRBJ1-4	-	TGTGCCTGGAGTGTACAGGGCGTCTGGAATGAAAAACTGTTTTTT	CAWSVQGVWNEKLFF
TRBD1	TRBV9	TRBJ1-2	-	TGTGCCAGCAGCGTCTCCTTCACAGGGGGCGGCTATGGCTACACCTTC	CASSVSFTGGGYGYTF
-	TRBV30	TRBJ1-2	few	TGTGCCTGGAGTGTGGGTCGGGGGGCGGAGGGCTACACCTTC	CAWSVGRGAEGYTF
TRBD2	TRBV5-1	TRBJ2-2	few	TGCGCCAGCAGCCCGGCTAGCGGGACGAACACCGGGGAGCTGTTTTTT	CASSPASGTNTGELFF
-	TRBV19	TRBJ1-2	-	TGTGCCAGTAGTAACAGGGTGAACTATGGCTACACCTTC	CASSNRVNYGYTF
-	TRBV9	TRBJ2-5	-	TGTGCCAGCAGCGTCGCAGCGGGTTCGCAGGAGACCCAGTACTTC	CASSVAAGSQETQYF
TRBD2	TRBV28	TRBJ2-7	-	TGTGCCAGCCTAGAAAGCGGGGCCAGCTCCTACGAGCAGTACTTC	CASLESGASSYEQYF
-	TRBV18	TRBJ2-7	-	TGTGCCAGCTCACCACGAGGGTCCTACGAGCAGTACTTC	CASSPRGSYEQYF
TRBD2	TRBV9	TRBJ2-3	-	TGTGCCAGCAGCGTAGAGGGGACTAGAAGGGCGTCGCAGTATTTT	CASSVEGTRRASQYF
-	TRBV5-6	TRBJ1-6	-	TGTGCCAGCAGCTTGGACCCCGCTGGGACACCGGATAATTCACCCCTCCACTTT	CASSLDPAGTPDNSPLHF
-	TRBV12-3/TRBV12-4	TRBJ1-6	-	TGTGCCAGCACCGACAGTTTTGGTTCACCCCTCCACTTT	CASTDSFGSPLHF
-	TRBV4-2	TRBJ1-1	-	TGTGCCAGCAGCCCCGACACGAGCTACACTGAAGCTTTCTTT	CASSPDTSYTEAFF
TRBD1	TRBV5-1	TRBJ1-1	few	TGCGCCAGCACCATAACAACAGGGGTTCACACTGAAGCTTTCTTT	CASTITTGVHTEAFF
TRBD2	TRBV6-5	TRBJ2-5	-	TGTGCCAGCAGTTACGCGGGACTAGCGATGGAGACCCAGTACTTC	CASSYAGLAMETQYF
-	TRBV5-5	TRBJ1-2	-	TGTGCCAGCAGCCTACAGGAGTACTATGGCTACACCTTC	CASSLQEYYGYTF
TRBD1	TRBV6-5	TRBJ2-7	many	TGTGCCAGCAGGGCTAACAGGGGGCAAGCTCACGAGCAGTACTTC	CASRANRGQAHEQYF
TRBD2	TRBV2	TRBJ2-5	-	TGTGCCAGCAGTCCTTGGACTAGCGGCCAAGAGACCCAGTACTTC	CASSPWTSGQETQYF
-	TRBV11-1	TRBJ2-1	-	TGTGCCAGCAGCTTAATCCGACAGACCAATGAGCAGTTCTTC	CASSLIRQTNEQFF
-	TRBV5-1	TRBJ1-1	-	TGCGCCAGCTACCTTGGAGGGGAAGCTTTCTTT	CASYLGGEAFF
TRBD2	TRBV25-1	TRBJ2-5	-	TGTGCCAGCAGTGATCTGCGGGGGGGCGGGGAGACCCAGTACTTC	CASSDLRGGGETQYF
-	TRBV5-5	TRBJ1-3	-	TGTGCCAGCAGCTTGGCCCCGGGGAAGGCTGGAAACACCATATATTTT	CASSLAPGKAGNTIYF
TRBD2	TRBV15	TRBJ2-3	-	TGTGCCACCAGCAACGGGACTAGCTCAGATACGCAGTATTTT	CATSNGTSSDTQYF
TRBD1	TRBV10-3	TRBJ1-2	-	TGTGCCATCGAAGCGACAGGGATGCTTGGCTACACCTTC	CAIEATGMLGYTF
TRBD1	TRBV29-1	TRBJ2-2	-	TGCAGCCCCAGAGGGGGCAGGGGGGAGCTGTTTTTT	CSPRGGRGELFF
-	TRBV19	TRBJ1-1	-	TGTGCCAGTAGTCCCGGGTGGGGGGAAACTGAAGCTTTCTTT	CASSPGWGETEAFF
TRBD1	TRBV12-3/TRBV12-4	TRBJ1-2	-	TGTGCCAGCAGTTTCAGGGGGCAAGATGGCTACACCTTC	CASSFRGQDGYTF